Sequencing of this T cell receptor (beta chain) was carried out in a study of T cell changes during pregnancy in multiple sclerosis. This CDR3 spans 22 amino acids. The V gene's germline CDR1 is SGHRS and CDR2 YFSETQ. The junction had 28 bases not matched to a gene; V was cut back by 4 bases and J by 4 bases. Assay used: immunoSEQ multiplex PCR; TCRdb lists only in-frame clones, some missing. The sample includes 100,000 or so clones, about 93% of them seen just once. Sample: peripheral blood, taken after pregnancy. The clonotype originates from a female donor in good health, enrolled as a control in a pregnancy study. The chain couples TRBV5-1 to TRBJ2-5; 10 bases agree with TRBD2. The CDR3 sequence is CASSPYLSGRSASKGSRETQYF. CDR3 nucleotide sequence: TGCGCCAGCAGCCCATATCTTAGCGGGAGGTCCGCCAGTAAGGGTTCCAGAGAGACCCAGTACTTC. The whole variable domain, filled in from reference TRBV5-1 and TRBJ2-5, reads KAGVTQTPRYLIKTRGQQVTLSCSPISGHRSVSWYQQTPGQGLQFLFEYFSETQRNKGNFPGRFSGRQFSNSRSEMNVSTLELGDSALYLCASSPYLSGRSASKGSRETQYFGPGTRLLVL.